The clone carrying this T cell receptor (beta chain) came up a few times. The antigen is not known. The data stem from a study of identical twins. The study, taken as a whole, reports: Abundant cord blood beta clonotypes carried fewer insertions; memory repertoires showed none.

Germline lookup yields CDR1 LNHNV and CDR2 YYDKDF (reference sequence). The V end lost 9 bases, the J end lost 5 bases, and 13 bases lay between the germline ends. The CDR3 is 13 residues long. TCRdb re-derived calls from the 5' RACE reads in MiXCR, one entry per CDR3 protein. Among approximately 230,000 distinct CDR3 sequences listed, around 6.5% were seen once. These data are also associated with another study on T cells expressing NK-cell markers. According to that study: The sorts in several experiments were restricted to alpha-beta TCR T cells by an anti-gamma-delta TCR antibody. Nothing established the HCMV specificity of expanded NKG2C+ T cell clones.

The TCR was taken from a woman under 30 in good health. The sample was CD8+ T cells sorted from blood. The chain is built from TRBV15 and TRBJ1-4, with a possible D match to TRBD1 (5 bases). CDR3 coding DNA: TGTGCCACGCCGACAGTAGGAAATGAAAAACTGTTTTTT. Its protein is CATPTVGNEKLFF.